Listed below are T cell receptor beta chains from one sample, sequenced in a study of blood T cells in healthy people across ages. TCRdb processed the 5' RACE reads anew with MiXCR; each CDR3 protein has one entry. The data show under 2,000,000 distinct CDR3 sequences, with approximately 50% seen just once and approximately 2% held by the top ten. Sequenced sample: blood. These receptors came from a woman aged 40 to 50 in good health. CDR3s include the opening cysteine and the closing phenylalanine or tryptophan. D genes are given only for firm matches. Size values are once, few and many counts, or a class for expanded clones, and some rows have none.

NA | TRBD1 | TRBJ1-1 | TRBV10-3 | CATRDRVNTEAFF | TGTGCCACACGGGACAGGGTGAACACTGAAGCTTTCTTT
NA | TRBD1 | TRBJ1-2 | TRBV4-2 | CASSQDGEGADYGYTF | TGTGCCAGCAGCCAAGATGGAGAGGGGGCTGACTATGGCTACACCTTC
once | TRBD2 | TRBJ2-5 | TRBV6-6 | CASSRGLAGGPETQYF | TGTGCCAGCAGTCGAGGACTAGCGGGGGGGCCAGAGACCCAGTACTTC
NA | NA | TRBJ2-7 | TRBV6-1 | CASSETGRDKQYF | TGTGCCAGCAGTGAAACGGGCCGGGACAAGCAGTACTTC
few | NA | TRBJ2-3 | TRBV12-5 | CASGLGRLTSTDTQYF | TGTGCTAGTGGTTTGGGTAGGCTCACTAGCACAGATACGCAGTATTTT
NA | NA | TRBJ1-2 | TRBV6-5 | CASSYERAAGYTF | TGTGCCAGCAGTTATGAAAGGGCTGCCGGCTACACCTTC
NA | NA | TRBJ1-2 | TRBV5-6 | CASTSPEWTYGYTF | TGTGCCAGCACCTCTCCGGAGTGGACCTATGGCTACACCTTC
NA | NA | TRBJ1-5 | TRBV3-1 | CASSPRASHQPQHF | TGTGCCAGCAGCCCAAGGGCCTCTCATCAGCCCCAGCATTTT
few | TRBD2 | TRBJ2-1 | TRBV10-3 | CAIRTDSGGGPNEQFF | TGTGCCATCAGGACTGATAGCGGGGGTGGACCCAATGAGCAGTTCTTC
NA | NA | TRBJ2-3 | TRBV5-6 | CASSLAVGGFSDTQYF | TGTGCCAGCAGCTTGGCCGTAGGGGGGTTCTCAGATACGCAGTATTTT
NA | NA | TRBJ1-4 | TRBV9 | CASSVAPQASNEKLFF | TGTGCCAGCAGCGTAGCTCCCCAGGCCTCTAATGAAAAACTGTTTTTT
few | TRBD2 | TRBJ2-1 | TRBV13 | CASRSGGIEQFF | TGTGCCAGCAGGTCGGGGGGGATTGAGCAGTTCTTC
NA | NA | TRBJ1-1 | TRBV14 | CASRQGWSEAFF | TGTGCCAGCAGACAGGGCTGGTCTGAAGCTTTCTTT
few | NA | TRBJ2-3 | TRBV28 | CATTIIATDTQYF | TGTGCCACCACGATAATTGCCACAGATACGCAGTATTTT
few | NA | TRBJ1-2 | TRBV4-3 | CASSQAGGVGGYTF | TGCGCCAGCAGCCAAGCTGGTGGGGTTGGTGGCTACACCTTC
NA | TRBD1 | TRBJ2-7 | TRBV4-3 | CASSQATGAAYEQYF | TGCGCCAGCAGCCAAGCTACAGGGGCCGCCTACGAGCAGTACTTC
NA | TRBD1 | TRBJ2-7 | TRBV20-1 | CSEGQGSIEQYF | TGCAGTGAGGGACAGGGTTCCATCGAGCAGTACTTC
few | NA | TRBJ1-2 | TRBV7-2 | CASSLALDYYGYTF | TGTGCCAGCAGCTTAGCGCTTGACTACTATGGCTACACCTTC
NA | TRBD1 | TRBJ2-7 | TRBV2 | CASRQGTGEQYF | TGTGCCAGCCGACAGGGAACAGGCGAGCAGTACTTC
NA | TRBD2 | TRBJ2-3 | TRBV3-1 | CASSQDLTGGPGYAYF | TGTGCCAGCAGCCAAGATCTGACGGGAGGGCCCGGATACGCGTATTTT
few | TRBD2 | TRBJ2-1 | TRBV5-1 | CASSFVAGGTYNEQFF | TGCGCCAGCAGCTTCGTAGCGGGGGGGACTTACAATGAGCAGTTCTTC
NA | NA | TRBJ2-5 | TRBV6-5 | CASSSRAPGHTQETQYF | TGTGCCAGCAGTTCACGGGCCCCGGGACATACACAAGAGACCCAGTACTTC
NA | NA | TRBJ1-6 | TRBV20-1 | CSASYRDRYNSPLHF | TGCAGTGCTAGTTACAGGGATCGTTACAATTCACCCCTCCACTTT
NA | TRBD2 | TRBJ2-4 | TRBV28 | CASSFSGLANIQYF | TGTGCCAGCAGTTTCTCCGGACTAGCGAACATTCAGTACTTC
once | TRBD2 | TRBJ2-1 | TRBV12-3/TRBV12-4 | CASSLWGGNDNEQFF | TGTGCCAGCAGTTTATGGGGGGGTAACGACAATGAGCAGTTCTTC
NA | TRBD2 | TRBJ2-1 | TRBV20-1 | CSARAGGSRGEQFF | TGCAGTGCTAGAGCGGGGGGGAGTCGGGGTGAGCAGTTCTTC
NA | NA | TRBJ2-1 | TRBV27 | CASSLIRGHEQFF | TGTGCCAGCAGTTTAATCAGGGGCCATGAGCAGTTCTTC
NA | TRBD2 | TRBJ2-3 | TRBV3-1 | CASSSLLRGGTDTQYF | TGTGCCAGCAGCTCCCTTTTGCGGGGGGGCACAGATACGCAGTATTTT
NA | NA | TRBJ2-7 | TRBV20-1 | CSAPTGQPYEQYF | TGCAGTGCCCCGACAGGTCAACCCTACGAGCAGTACTTC
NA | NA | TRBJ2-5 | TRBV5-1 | CASTRGSQETQYF | TGCGCCAGCACCCGGGGCAGCCAAGAGACCCAGTACTTC
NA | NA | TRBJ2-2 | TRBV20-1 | CSARDLRDIGELFF | TGCAGTGCTAGAGACCTGAGGGACATCGGGGAGCTGTTTTTT
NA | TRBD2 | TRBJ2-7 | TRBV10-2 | CASSGLADSYEQYF | TGCGCCAGCAGTGGACTAGCGGACTCCTACGAGCAGTACTTC
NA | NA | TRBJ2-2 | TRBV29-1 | CSVVEGASALFF | TGCAGCGTTGTCGAGGGTGCCAGCGCGCTGTTTTTT
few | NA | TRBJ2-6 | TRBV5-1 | CASSFRGRGGFPGANVLTF | TGCGCCAGCAGCTTTCGAGGACGCGGAGGGTTCCCTGGGGCCAACGTCCTGACTTTC
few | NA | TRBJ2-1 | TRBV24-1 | CATSDGGYNEQFF | TGTGCCACCAGTGACGGGGGCTACAATGAGCAGTTCTTC
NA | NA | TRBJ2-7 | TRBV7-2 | CASSFETHEQYF | TGTGCCAGCAGCTTCGAAACGCACGAGCAGTACTTC
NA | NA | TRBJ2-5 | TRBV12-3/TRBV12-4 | CASRSTWGKETQYF | TGTGCCAGCAGATCCACTTGGGGGAAAGAGACCCAGTACTTC
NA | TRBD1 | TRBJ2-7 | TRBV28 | CASKTRQGDYNEQYF | TGTGCCAGCAAAACCCGACAGGGGGACTACAATGAGCAGTACTTC
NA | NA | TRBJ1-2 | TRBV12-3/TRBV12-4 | CASTRSGGGTIYGYTF | TGTGCCAGCACCAGATCAGGAGGGGGAACAATTTATGGCTACACCTTC
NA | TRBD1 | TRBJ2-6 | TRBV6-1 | CASSENDLGTGKTNVLTF | TGTGCCAGCAGTGAAAATGATCTGGGGACAGGGAAGACCAACGTCCTGACTTTC
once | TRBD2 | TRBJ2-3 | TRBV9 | CASTGTSGGAHGTDTQYF | TGTGCCAGCACCGGGACTAGCGGGGGGGCGCACGGCACAGATACGCAGTATTTT
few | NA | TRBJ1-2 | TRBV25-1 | CASSEVGGYTF | TGTGCCAGCAGTGAAGTGGGTGGCTACACCTTC
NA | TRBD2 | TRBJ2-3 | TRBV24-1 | CATSALLGTSGVLTDTQYF | TGTGCCACCAGTGCCCTTCTGGGGACTAGCGGGGTCCTCACAGATACGCAGTATTTT
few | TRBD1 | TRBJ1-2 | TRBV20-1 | CSAKRDRVDYGYTF | TGCAGTGCCAAACGGGACAGGGTGGACTATGGCTACACCTTC
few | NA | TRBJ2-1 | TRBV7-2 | CASSPPGGVEQFF | TGTGCCAGCAGCCCCCCTGGGGGAGTGGAGCAGTTCTTC
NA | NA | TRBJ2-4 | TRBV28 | CASSDVGHTIQYF | TGTGCCAGCAGTGACGTGGGACACACCATTCAGTACTTC
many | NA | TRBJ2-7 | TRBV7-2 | CASSLYRAYEQYF | TGTGCCAGCAGCTTGTATAGAGCCTACGAGCAGTACTTC
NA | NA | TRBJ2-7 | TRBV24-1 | CATSDPAGSYEQYF | TGTGCCACCAGTGATCCCGCGGGTTCCTACGAGCAGTACTTC
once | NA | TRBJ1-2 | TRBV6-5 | CASSYRGGSGYTF | TGTGCCAGCAGTTACAGAGGGGGTAGTGGCTACACCTTC
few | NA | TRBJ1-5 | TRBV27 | CASRPSGNQPQHF | TGTGCCAGCAGACCTTCGGGGAATCAGCCCCAGCATTTT
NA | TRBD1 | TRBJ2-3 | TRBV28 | CASRTGGADTDTQYF | TGTGCCAGCAGAACAGGGGGCGCGGACACAGATACGCAGTATTTT
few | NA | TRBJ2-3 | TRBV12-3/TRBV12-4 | CASSFKLRTTSTDTQYF | TGTGCCAGCAGTTTTAAGTTAAGGACTACTAGCACAGATACGCAGTATTTT
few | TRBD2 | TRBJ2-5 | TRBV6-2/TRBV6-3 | CASSGAGTSEETQYF | TGTGCCAGCAGTGGGGCCGGGACTAGCGAGGAGACCCAGTACTTC
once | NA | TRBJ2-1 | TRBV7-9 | CASSLQQGRSQFF | TGTGCCAGCAGCTTACAACAGGGGAGGTCCCAGTTCTTC
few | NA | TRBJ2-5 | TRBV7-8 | CASTLQGPTQYF | TGTGCCAGCACCCTACAGGGTCCGACCCAGTACTTC
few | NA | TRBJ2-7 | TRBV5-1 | CASSRKQGNKDEQYF | TGCGCCAGCAGCCGTAAACAGGGAAATAAGGACGAGCAGTACTTC
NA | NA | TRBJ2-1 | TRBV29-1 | CSVVQAPRGEQFF | TGCAGCGTTGTACAGGCCCCCAGGGGTGAGCAGTTCTTC
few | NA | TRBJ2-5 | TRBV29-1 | CSVDRSGGETQYF | TGCAGCGTTGATAGGTCCGGCGGAGAGACCCAGTACTTC
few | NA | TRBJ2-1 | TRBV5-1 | CASSPDPRVNEQFF | TGCGCCAGCAGCCCGGATCCCAGGGTAAATGAGCAGTTCTTC
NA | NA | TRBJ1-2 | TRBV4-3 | CASSQDATGHGYTF | TGCGCCAGCAGCCAAGATGCGACAGGCCATGGCTACACCTTC